These 26 T cell receptor beta chains originate from one sample sequenced in a study of blood T cell repertoires in COVID-19. Using immunoSEQ multiplex PCR, the repertoire was profiled, and TCRdb retains in-frame clones only, with some absent. Among about 210,000 clones listed, roughly four fifths were seen once. Material: peripheral blood. Receptors originate from a woman aged 40 to 49 with acute or convalescent COVID-19.

The V call is TRBV5-4, the J call TRBJ2-4, with 10 bases lining up with TRBD1. Germline V gene data show CDR1 as SGHNT and CDR2 as YYREEE (reference sequence). The CDR3 spans 15 residues. Losses at the gene ends were 4 bases for V and 7 bases for J; bases not matched to a gene: 8. CDR3 DNA sequence: TGTGCCAGCAGCGGCGACAGGGGGCTCGGGAACATTCAGTACTTC. It encodes CASSGDRGLGNIQYF.

The gene calls are TRBV18 and TRBJ2-7; D perhaps matches TRBD1 (6 bases). The CDR3 runs to 14 residues. CDR1 is KGHSH, CDR2 LQKENI, per germline. V lost 5 bases to trimming and J lost 2 bases, with 13 bases between them. The CDR3 region is CASSSRDNPYEQYF. DNA for the CDR3: TGTGCCAGCTCATCCCGGGACAACCCCTACGAGCAGTACTTC.

V gene TRBV30 combines with J gene TRBJ2-7, with TRBD1 matching 9 bases. The germline gives CDR1 GTSNPN, CDR2 SVGIG (reference sequence). V gave up 5 bases and J gave up 4 bases; unmatched junction bases: 9. The CDR3 contains 14 residues. The CDR3 loop reads CAWSATGGHYEQYF. The CDR3 coding sequence is TGTGCCTGGTCTGCGACAGGGGGACATTACGAGCAGTACTTC.

This rearrangement joins TRBV3-1 (or the pseudogene TRBV3-2) to TRBJ2-3; 9 nucleotides agree with TRBD2. The ends lost 1 base at V and 2 bases at J; junction bases unmatched: 4. In germline, CDR1 is LGHDT, CDR2 YNNKEL (reference sequence). CDR3 length equals 16 residues. The CDR3 nucleotides are TGTGCCAGCAGCCAAGCGGGACTAGCTCTCACAGATACGCAGTATTTT. This sequence encodes CASSQAGLALTDTQYF.

About this clone: This same CDR3 is encoded by further DNA sequences in the sample. V usage is TRBV27 and J usage is TRBJ2-1; D unclear. This CDR3 comprises 13 residues. Germline CDR1 MNHEY, CDR2 SMNVEV (reference sequence). V lost 8 bases to trimming and J lost 0 bases, with 8 bases between them. The CDR3 bases are TGTGCCAGCCGGGTGAGCTCCTACAATGAGCAGTTCTTC. This codes for CASRVSSYNEQFF.

V is TRBV14 and J is TRBJ2-2, with 7 bases fitting TRBD1. The CDR3 contains 15 residues. The germline CDR1 and CDR2 sequences are SGHDN and FVKESK. J was trimmed by 0 bases and V by 6 bases; bases with no gene match: 4. In DNA form, the CDR3 reads TGTGCCAGCAGAACCGGGACAGCGAACACCGGGGAGCTGTTTTTT. It codes for CASRTGTANTGELFF.

The V call is TRBV30, the J call TRBJ2-4, with 7 bases lining up with TRBD2. Germline V gives CDR1 GTSNPN, CDR2 SVGIG (reference sequence). Trimming at V came to 8 bases and at J to 7 bases, leaving 5 bases not matched to a gene. The CDR3 totals 11 residues. The CDR3 loop reads CASGTSNIQYF. CDR3 DNA: TGTGCCAGCGGGACTTCTAACATTCAGTACTTC. The full variable domain, completed using reference TRBV30 and TRBJ2-4, is SQTIHQWPATLVQPVGSPLSLECTVEGTSNPNLYWYRQAAGRGLQLLFYSVGIGQISSEVPQNLSASRPQDRQFILSSKKLLLSDSGFYLCASGTSNIQYFGAGTRLSVL.

CDR3 residues: CSASVRDPGDYGYTF. The DNA for the CDR3 is TGCAGTGCTAGTGTCCGGGATCCAGGGGACTATGGCTACACCTTC. The genes are TRBV20-1 and TRBJ1-2, with D maybe TRBD1 (6 bases). The germline V gene encodes CDR1 DFQATT and CDR2 SNEGSKA (reference sequence). Trimming removed 3 bases at V and 3 bases at J, with 17 bases between. The CDR3 runs 15 residues.

This clone has just a few counts. This sequence joins TRBV7-6 and TRBJ1-3, with D uncertain. V lost 5 bases to trimming and J lost 0 bases, with 14 bases between them. Germline V lookup: CDR1 SGHVS, CDR2 FNYEAQ. This CDR3 is 16 amino acids long. The chain's CDR3 is CASSPAPRSSGNTIYF. The CDR3 bases are TGTGCCAGCAGCCCGGCTCCGAGGAGCTCTGGAAACACCATATATTTT.

V usage is TRBV18 and J usage is TRBJ1-2, with a tentative D call TRBD1 (5 bases). The germline V gene encodes CDR1 KGHSH and CDR2 LQKENI. The CDR3 length is 14 residues. V dropped 3 bases and J dropped 3 bases, with 11 bases sitting between them. CDR3 residues: CASSPGLRDYGYTF. DNA of the CDR3: TGTGCCAGCTCACCGGGCCTCAGGGACTATGGCTACACCTTC.

This clone was counted a few times. The chain carries TRBV6-1 and TRBJ2-7; D may be TRBD2 (6 bases). Germline CDR1 MNHNS, CDR2 SASEGT. V was shortened by 2 bases and J by 4 bases, with 15 bases between the two germline ends. The CDR3 extends over 15 amino acids. CDR3 sequence (DNA): TGTGCCAGCAGTGAACATGCGGGGTTGAGTTACGAGCAGTACTTC. Residues: CASSEHAGLSYEQYF.

The rearrangement joins TRBV5-1 to TRBJ2-1, with 12 bases lining up with TRBD2. Germline loops: CDR1 SGHRS, CDR2 YFSETQ. The V and J ends lost 2 bases and 5 bases, in that order; junction bases with no gene match: 8. The CDR3 consists of 17 residues. The CDR3, as DNA: TGCGCCAGCAGCTTACGGCTAGCGGGAGGGGTCCACAATGAGCAGTTCTTC. Amino acid sequence: CASSLRLAGGVHNEQFF.

This clone was seen more than once but under ten times. This chain's CDR3 is CARSLDPQAAYEQYF. CDR3 nucleotides: TGTGCCAGAAGCTTAGATCCCCAAGCGGCCTACGAGCAGTACTTC. The chain has TRBV7-5 and TRBJ2-7; the table's D call, TRBD2, was not checked against the DNA. TRBV7-5 counts as a pseudogene. The CDR3 spans 15 residues.

The rearrangement uses TRBV11-3 and TRBJ2-1, with 9 bases fitting TRBD2. The CDR3 has 16 amino acids. Looked up from germline, CDR1 is SGHNT and CDR2 is YENEEA. Trimming at V came to 3 bases and at J to 6 bases, leaving 9 bases not matched to a gene. CDR3 in amino acids: CASSFSGGSTGNEQFF. The CDR3 DNA reads as TGTGCCAGCAGCTTTAGCGGGGGCTCTACCGGCAATGAGCAGTTCTTC.

The chain carries TRBV5-6 and TRBJ1-3, with TRBD1 as a possible D gene (6 bases). This CDR3 has 17 amino acids. Germline loops: CDR1 SGHDT, CDR2 YYEEEE. V was shortened by 4 bases and J by 4 bases, with 21 bases between the two germline ends. CDR3 in amino acids: CASSLGASGGEGNTIYF. The CDR3 DNA is TGTGCCAGCAGCCTTGGAGCTTCGGGGGGCGAAGGAAACACCATATATTTT.

This chain uses TRBV7-2 with TRBJ2-7, with 11 bases aligning to TRBD2. With V trimmed by 2 bases and J by 2 bases, 11 bases remained unmatched. The CDR3 extends over 18 amino acids. From germline, CDR1 is SGHTA and CDR2 FQGNSA. The CDR3: CASSLTSTSGAVAYEQYF. The CDR3 DNA is TGTGCCAGCAGCTTAACCTCGACTAGCGGGGCCGTCGCCTACGAGCAGTACTTC.

The genes are TRBV5-1 and TRBJ1-2; D uncertain. This CDR3 has 13 amino acids. Germline values: CDR1 SGHRS, CDR2 YFSETQ. Trimming took 1 base from V and 8 from J, leaving 12 bases between them. The CDR3 protein is CASSLRGEGGYTF. The CDR3 DNA reads TGCGCCAGCAGCTTGCGGGGAGAGGGAGGCTACACCTTC.

This sequence joins TRBV7-2 and TRBJ2-1, with D hard to call. CDR1 is SGHTA and CDR2 is FQGNSA in the germline V gene. The V gene lost 0 bases and the J gene lost 4 bases, with 13 bases spanning the gap. The CDR3 loop spans 16 amino acids. CDR3 sequence (DNA): TGTGCCAGCAGCTTAGCGCCAGGAACGGCTTACAATGAGCAGTTCTTC. Encoded protein: CASSLAPGTAYNEQFF.

V gene TRBV2 combines with J gene TRBJ1-1, with 11 bases aligning to TRBD1. The CDR3 has 15 residues. Per germline, CDR1 SNHLY and CDR2 FYNNEI. Losses at the gene ends were 4 bases for V and 6 bases for J; bases not matched to a gene: 7. CDR3 coding DNA: TGTGCCAGCAGTGGAAGGGACAGGGGGGGTGCTGAAGCTTTCTTT. This sequence encodes CASSGRDRGGAEAFF.

The chain uses TRBV30 and TRBJ1-1; D gene uncertain. CDR1 GTSNPN and CDR2 SVGIG come from the germline V gene (reference sequence). CDR3 size: 15 residues. The germline V and J ends were trimmed by 1 base and 4 bases, with 16 bases remaining between them. This CDR3 is CAWSGLGSGVTEAFF. The CDR3 DNA sequence: TGTGCCTGGAGTGGACTGGGGAGTGGGGTCACTGAAGCTTTCTTT.

V usage is TRBV6-4 and J usage is TRBJ2-3, with D unclear. Per germline, CDR1 MRHNA and CDR2 SNTAGT. The CDR3 is made up of 15 amino acids. Trimming shortened V by 0 bases and J by 0 bases, and 7 bases separated the two germline ends. The CDR3 protein is CASSDSAESTDTQYF. The DNA of the CDR3 is TGTGCCAGCAGTGACTCGGCGGAGAGCACAGATACGCAGTATTTT.

In DNA, the CDR3 is TGTGCCAGCAGTTTTAGCGGGAGGCTAGGTGGCGAGCAGTTCTTC. Translating it yields CASSFSGRLGGEQFF. V and J are TRBV6-4 and TRBJ2-1, with TRBD2 matching 10 bases. The CDR3 totals 15 residues. Germline CDR1 and CDR2: MRHNA and SNTAGT. J gave up 10 bases and V 5 bases, and 11 bases lay outside the gene matches.

The chain employs TRBV6-2 or TRBV6-3 and TRBJ1-2; 10 bases map to TRBD1. The CDR3 consists of 17 residues. The J segment lost 8 bases and the V segment lost 2 bases, leaving 14 bases of the junction unmatched. CDR1 and CDR2 (germline): MNHEY, SVGEGT. The CDR3 protein is CASSYPNPGTGEVGYTF. The DNA for the CDR3 is TGTGCCAGCAGTTACCCGAATCCCGGGACAGGGGAGGTCGGCTACACCTTC.

The chain joins TRBV5-6 to TRBJ2-3, with 8 positions matching TRBD2. Germline CDR1 is SGHDT and CDR2 is YYEEEE. Trimming took 0 bases from V and 7 from J; bases not matched to a gene: 7. This CDR3 region has 15 residues. CDR3 region: CASSLAGGPGNTQYF. The CDR3 nucleotides read TGTGCCAGCAGCTTGGCGGGAGGGCCGGGGAATACGCAGTATTTT.

This clone was seen only a few times. In the same sample, other DNA sequences code for this CDR3. The chain has TRBV12-3 or TRBV12-4 and TRBJ1-2, with D hard to call. This CDR3 is built from 12 residues. V was trimmed by 3 bases and J by 2 bases, leaving 4 bases between them. The CDR3 region is CASSFQNYGYTF. The CDR3 coding sequence is TGTGCCAGCAGTTTTCAGAACTATGGCTACACCTTC.

The V gene is TRBV30, the J gene TRBJ1-4, with 10 positions matching TRBD1. From germline, CDR1 is GTSNPN and CDR2 SVGIG (reference sequence). The CDR3 has 24 residues. The V and J ends lost 0 bases and 6 bases, in that order; junction bases with no gene match: 31. The CDR3 DNA follows: TGTGCCTGGAGTGTAAAGAGGGACAGGGGAAAGTTTGGGAACCAGTCCCCCATCTATGAAAAACTGTTTTTT. Its protein is CAWSVKRDRGKFGNQSPIYEKLFF.